One and the same sample provided the 2 T cell receptor beta chains below, sequenced in a study of identical twins. Each CDR3 protein is one row after TCRdb ran MiXCR on the 5' RACE reads. The sample lists some 630,000 distinct CDR3 sequences, roughly 6.6% occurring once. Separately, the same data were catalogued under a study of yellow fever vaccine responses in identical twins.

Sequenced sample: PBMCs. The receptor set was obtained from a woman between 18 and 29 years old in good health.

The V gene is TRBV5-1, the J gene TRBJ2-3, with 7 bases that match TRBD1. The CDR3 has 17 residues. CDR1 SGHRS and CDR2 YFSETQ come from the germline V gene. V dropped 5 bases and J dropped 3; count of bases not matched to a gene: 15. The CDR3 region has the DNA TGCGCCAGCAGAGCCCTTACAGGGGCATTGGCGACAGATACGCAGTATTTT. As protein: CASRALTGALATDTQYF.

The V gene is TRBV2, the J gene TRBJ2-3; no clear D. Trimming stripped 8 bases from V and 0 bases from J, with 6 bases between. CDR1 and CDR2 from the germline V gene are SNHLY and FYNNEI. CDR3 length: 12 amino acids. In DNA, the CDR3 is TGTGCCAGCGGATATAGCACAGATACGCAGTATTTT. Its protein is CASGYSTDTQYF.